This TCR beta chain was recovered during a study of T-cell reconstitution after alpha-beta-depleted transplantation in children. The CDR3 sequence is 15 residues long. V lost 6 bases to trimming and J lost 1 base; unmatched junction nucleotides: 5. This clonotype was detected only a few times. The TCRbeta library incorporated unique molecular identifiers. MiXCR, run by TCRdb on the PCR reads, gives a single entry per CDR3 protein. The sample lists over 200,000 distinct CDR3 sequences; approximately 9.5% were seen once. The rearrangement uses TRBV12-3 or TRBV12-4 and TRBJ2-4; 8 bases are a match to TRBD1. Sequenced here: PBMCs from the stem cell graft donor, sampled from the stem cell graft. This clonotype originated in a human donor who donated a stem cell graft to a child with acute lymphoblastic leukemia. The CDR3 region is CASSDDRGAKNIQYF. The CDR3 DNA follows: TGTGCCAGCAGCGACGACAGGGGCGCCAAAAACATTCAGTACTTC.